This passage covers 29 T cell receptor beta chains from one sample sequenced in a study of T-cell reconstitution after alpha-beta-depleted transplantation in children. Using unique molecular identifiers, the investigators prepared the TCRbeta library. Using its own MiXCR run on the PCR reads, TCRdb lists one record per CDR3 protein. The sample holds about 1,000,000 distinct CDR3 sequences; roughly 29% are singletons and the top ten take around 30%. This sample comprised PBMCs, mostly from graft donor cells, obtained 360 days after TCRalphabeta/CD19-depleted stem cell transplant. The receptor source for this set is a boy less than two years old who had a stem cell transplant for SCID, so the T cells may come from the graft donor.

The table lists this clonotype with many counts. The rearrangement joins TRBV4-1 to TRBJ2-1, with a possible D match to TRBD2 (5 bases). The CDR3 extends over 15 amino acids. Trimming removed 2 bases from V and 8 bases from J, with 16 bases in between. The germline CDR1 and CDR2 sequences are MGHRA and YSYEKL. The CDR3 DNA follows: TGCGCCAGCAGCCAACGGATACCCCCGAGGGATGAGCAGTTCTTC. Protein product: CASSQRIPPRDEQFF.

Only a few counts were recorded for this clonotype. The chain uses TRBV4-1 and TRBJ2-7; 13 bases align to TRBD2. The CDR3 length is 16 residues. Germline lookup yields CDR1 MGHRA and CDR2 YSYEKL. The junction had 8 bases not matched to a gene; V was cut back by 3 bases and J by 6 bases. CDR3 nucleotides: TGCGCCAGCAGCCACGTAACTAGCGGGGGGGCAAGCGAGCAGTACTTC. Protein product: CASSHVTSGGASEQYF.

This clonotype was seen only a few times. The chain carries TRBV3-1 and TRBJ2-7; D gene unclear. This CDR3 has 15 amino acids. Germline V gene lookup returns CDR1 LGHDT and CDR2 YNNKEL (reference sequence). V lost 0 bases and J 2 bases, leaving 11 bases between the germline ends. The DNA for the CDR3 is TGTGCCAGCAGCCAAGAGGGTATCCCCGCCTACGAGCAGTACTTC. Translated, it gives CASSQEGIPAYEQYF.

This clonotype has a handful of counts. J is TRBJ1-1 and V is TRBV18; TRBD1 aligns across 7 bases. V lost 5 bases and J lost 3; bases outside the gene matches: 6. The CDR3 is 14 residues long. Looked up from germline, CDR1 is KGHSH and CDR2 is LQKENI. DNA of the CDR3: TGTGCCAGCTCATCGACAGGGAAAGACACTGAAGCTTTCTTT. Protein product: CASSSTGKDTEAFF.

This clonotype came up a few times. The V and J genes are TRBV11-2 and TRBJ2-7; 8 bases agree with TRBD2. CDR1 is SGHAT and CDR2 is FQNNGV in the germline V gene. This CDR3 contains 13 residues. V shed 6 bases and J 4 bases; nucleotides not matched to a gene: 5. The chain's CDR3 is CASSIAGKYEQYF. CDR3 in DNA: TGTGCCAGCAGTATAGCGGGGAAGTACGAGCAGTACTTC.

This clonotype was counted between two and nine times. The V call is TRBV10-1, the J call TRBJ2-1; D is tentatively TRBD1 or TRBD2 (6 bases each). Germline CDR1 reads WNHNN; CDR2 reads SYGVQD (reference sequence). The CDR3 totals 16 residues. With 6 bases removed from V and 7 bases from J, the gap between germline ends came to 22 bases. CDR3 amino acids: CASSERRGPISNEQFF. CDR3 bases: TGCGCCAGCAGCGAGCGCCGGGGGCCGATTAGTAATGAGCAGTTCTTC.

CDR3 region: CASTVTKGISQPQHF. The CDR3 DNA reads as TGTGCCAGTACCGTGACCAAGGGGATTAGTCAGCCCCAGCATTTT. The rearrangement links TRBV19 to TRBJ1-5; weak D call: TRBD1 (5 bases). CDR3 length equals 15 residues. V shed 7 bases and J shed 6 bases, with 19 bases lying between them. Germline V CDR1 and CDR2: LNHDA, SQIVND (reference sequence).

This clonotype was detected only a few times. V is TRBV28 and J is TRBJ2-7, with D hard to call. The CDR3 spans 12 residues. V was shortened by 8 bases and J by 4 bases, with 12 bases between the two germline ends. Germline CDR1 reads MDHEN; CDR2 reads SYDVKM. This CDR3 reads CASSIHPYEQYF. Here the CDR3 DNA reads TGTGCCAGCTCTATCCACCCTTACGAGCAGTACTTC.

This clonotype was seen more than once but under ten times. For the CDR3, the DNA is TGTGCCAGCAGCATCCACCTCTTAGCGGGGGGCAATTACAATGAGCAGTTCTTC. This encodes CASSIHLLAGGNYNEQFF. V is TRBV7-6 and J is TRBJ2-1, with 10 bases matching TRBD2. CDR1 is SGHVS and CDR2 is FNYEAQ in the germline V gene. Trimming took 5 bases from V and 4 from J; bases not matched to a gene: 14. This CDR3 comprises 18 residues.

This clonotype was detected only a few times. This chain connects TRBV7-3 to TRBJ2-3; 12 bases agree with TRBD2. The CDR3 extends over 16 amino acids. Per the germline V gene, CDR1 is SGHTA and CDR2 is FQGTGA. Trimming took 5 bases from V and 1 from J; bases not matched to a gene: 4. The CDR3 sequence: CASSLLAGGGTDTQYF. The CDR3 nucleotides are TGTGCCAGCAGCCTTCTAGCGGGGGGGGGCACAGATACGCAGTATTTT.

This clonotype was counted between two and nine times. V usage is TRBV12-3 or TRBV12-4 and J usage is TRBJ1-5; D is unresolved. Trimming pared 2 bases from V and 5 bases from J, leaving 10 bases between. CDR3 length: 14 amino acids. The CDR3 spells CASSLRARYQPQHF. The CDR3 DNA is TGTGCCAGCAGTTTACGGGCCCGATATCAGCCCCAGCATTTT.

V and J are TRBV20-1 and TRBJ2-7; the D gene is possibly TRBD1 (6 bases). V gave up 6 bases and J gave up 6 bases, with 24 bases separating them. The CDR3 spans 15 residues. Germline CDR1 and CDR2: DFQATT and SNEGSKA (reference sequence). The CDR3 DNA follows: TGCAGTGCGTTCGGGGTGGAACAGCGAGGGGGCGAGCAGTACTTC. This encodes CSAFGVEQRGGEQYF.

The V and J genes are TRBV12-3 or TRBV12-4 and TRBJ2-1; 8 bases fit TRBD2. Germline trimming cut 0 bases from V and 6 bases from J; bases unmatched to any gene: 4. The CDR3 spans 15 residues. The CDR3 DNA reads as TGTGCCAGCAGTTTAGCGCCGGGGGGGCCCAATGAGCAGTTCTTC. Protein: CASSLAPGGPNEQFF.

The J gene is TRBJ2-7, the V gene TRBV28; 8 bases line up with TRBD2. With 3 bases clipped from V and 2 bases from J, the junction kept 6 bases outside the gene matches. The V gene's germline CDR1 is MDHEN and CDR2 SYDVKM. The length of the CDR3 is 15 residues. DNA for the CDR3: TGTGCCAGCAGTTTCATGGGAGCGGGGGCCTACGAGCAGTACTTC. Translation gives CASSFMGAGAYEQYF.

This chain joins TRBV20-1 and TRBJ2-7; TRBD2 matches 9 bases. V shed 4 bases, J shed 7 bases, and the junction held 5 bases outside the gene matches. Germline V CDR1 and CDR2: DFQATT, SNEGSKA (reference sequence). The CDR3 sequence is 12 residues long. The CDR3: CSATRLAGEQYF. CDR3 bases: TGCAGTGCTACCCGTCTAGCGGGGGAGCAGTACTTC.

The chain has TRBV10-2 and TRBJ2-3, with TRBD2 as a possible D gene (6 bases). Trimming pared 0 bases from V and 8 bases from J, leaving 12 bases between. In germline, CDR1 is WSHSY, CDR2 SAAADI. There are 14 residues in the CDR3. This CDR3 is CASSESRTISTQYF. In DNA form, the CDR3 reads TGCGCCAGCAGTGAGTCGCGGACTATAAGTACGCAGTATTTT.

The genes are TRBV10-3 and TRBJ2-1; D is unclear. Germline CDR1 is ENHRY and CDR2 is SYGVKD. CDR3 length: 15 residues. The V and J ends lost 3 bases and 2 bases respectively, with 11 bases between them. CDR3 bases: TGTGCCATCAGTGAATTCGTTAGAGCCTACAATGAGCAGTTCTTC. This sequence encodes CAISEFVRAYNEQFF.

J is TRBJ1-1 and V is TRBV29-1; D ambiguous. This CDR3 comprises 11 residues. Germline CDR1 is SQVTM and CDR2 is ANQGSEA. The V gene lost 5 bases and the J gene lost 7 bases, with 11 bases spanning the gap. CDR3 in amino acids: CSVIVLGEAFF. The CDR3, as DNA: TGCAGCGTTATAGTTTTGGGTGAAGCTTTCTTT.

The CDR3 DNA is TGTGCCAGCAGCACTCCCCCCACTAGCGGGGTTACAGATACGCAGTATTTT. Translated: CASSTPPTSGVTDTQYF. This chain joins TRBV21-1 and TRBJ2-3; the table gives TRBD2 as D, unverified against the DNA. TRBV21-1 is deemed a pseudogene. The CDR3 is 17 amino acids.

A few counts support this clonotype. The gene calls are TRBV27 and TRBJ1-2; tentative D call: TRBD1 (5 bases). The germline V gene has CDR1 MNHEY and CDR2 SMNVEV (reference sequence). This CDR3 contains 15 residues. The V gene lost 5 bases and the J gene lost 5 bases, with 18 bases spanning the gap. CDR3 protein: CASSPQGAPTYGYTF. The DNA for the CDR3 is TGTGCCAGCAGTCCCCAAGGGGCGCCGACTTATGGCTACACCTTC.

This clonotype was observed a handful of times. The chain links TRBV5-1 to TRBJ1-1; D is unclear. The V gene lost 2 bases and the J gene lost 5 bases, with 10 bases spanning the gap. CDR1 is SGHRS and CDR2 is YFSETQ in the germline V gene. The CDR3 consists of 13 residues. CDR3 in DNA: TGCGCCAGCAGCTTCCCGGGTCGGACTGAAGCTTTCTTT. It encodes CASSFPGRTEAFF.

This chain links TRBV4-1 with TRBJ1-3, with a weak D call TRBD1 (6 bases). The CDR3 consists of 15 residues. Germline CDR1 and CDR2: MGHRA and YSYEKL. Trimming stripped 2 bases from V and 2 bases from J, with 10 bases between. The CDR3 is CASSQPGTTGNTIYF. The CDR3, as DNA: TGCGCCAGCAGCCAACCCGGGACAACTGGAAACACCATATATTTT.

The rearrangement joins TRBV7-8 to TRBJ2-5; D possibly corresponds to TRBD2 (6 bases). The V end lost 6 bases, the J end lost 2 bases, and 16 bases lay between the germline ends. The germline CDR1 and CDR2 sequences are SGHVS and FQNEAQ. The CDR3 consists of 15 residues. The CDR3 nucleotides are TGTGCCAGCAGTAGGCGGGGCGACCATCAAGAGACCCAGTACTTC. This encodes CASSRRGDHQETQYF.

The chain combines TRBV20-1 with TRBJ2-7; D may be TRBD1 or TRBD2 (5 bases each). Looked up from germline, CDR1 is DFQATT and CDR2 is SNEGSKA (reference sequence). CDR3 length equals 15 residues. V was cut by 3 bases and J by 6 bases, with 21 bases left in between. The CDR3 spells CSASPLQGLGVEQYF. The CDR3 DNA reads TGCAGTGCTAGCCCCCTCCAGGGCCTCGGGGTCGAGCAGTACTTC.

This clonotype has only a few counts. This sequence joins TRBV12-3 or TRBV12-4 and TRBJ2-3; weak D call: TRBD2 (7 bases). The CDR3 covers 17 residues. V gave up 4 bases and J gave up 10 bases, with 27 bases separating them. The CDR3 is CASSYRPPGGAKISQYF. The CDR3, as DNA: TGTGCCAGCAGTTACCGACCCCCGGGGGGCGCGAAGATTTCGCAGTATTTT.

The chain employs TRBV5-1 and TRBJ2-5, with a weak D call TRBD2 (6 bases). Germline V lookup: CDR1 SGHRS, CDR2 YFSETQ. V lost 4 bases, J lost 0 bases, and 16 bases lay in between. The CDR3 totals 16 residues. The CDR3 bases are TGCGCCAGCAGCCCTGGACTCCAGCGGGACCAAGAGACCCAGTACTTC. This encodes CASSPGLQRDQETQYF.

In DNA form, the CDR3 reads TGTGCCAGCAGCTTAGAAGGTCTCCGCGGGGGGGCCGGGGATACGCAGTATTTT. This gives the protein CASSLEGLRGGAGDTQYF. The genes are TRBV11-2 and TRBJ2-3; TRBD2 aligns across 9 bases. With 0 bases clipped from V and 6 bases from J, the junction kept 13 bases outside the gene matches. Germline CDR1 reads SGHAT; CDR2 reads FQNNGV. This CDR3 comprises 18 residues. The variable domain in full, completed from reference TRBV11-2 and TRBJ2-3, reads EAGVAQSPRYKIIEKRQSVAFWCNPISGHATLYWYQQILGQGPKLLIQFQNNGVVDDSQLPKDRFSAERLKGVDSTLKIQPAKLEDSAVYLCASSLEGLRGGAGDTQYFGPGTRLTVL.

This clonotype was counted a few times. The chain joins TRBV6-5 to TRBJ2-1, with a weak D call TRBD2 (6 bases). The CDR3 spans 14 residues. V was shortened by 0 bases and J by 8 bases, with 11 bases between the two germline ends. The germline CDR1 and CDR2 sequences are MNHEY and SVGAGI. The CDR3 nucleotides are TGTGCCAGCAGTTACTCGGCGGGGACGGATGAGCAGTTCTTC. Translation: CASSYSAGTDEQFF.

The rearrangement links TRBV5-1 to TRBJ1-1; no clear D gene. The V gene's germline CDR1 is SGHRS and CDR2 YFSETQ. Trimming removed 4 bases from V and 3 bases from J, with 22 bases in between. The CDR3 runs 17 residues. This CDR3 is CASSNRPSAPQDTEAFF. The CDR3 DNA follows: TGCGCCAGCAGCAACCGTCCCAGCGCCCCGCAAGACACTGAAGCTTTCTTT.